This T cell receptor beta chain derives from a study of breast tumors, draining lymph nodes, adjacent tissues. Study-wide results and caveats: Luminal-like breast cancer showed significantly higher tumor–nontumor repertoire similarity than basal-like. Findings are consistent with lymph node origin and intratumoral expansion of most tumor T cells. Compared with lymph nodes, tumors were less diverse; compared with nontumor tissue, more. That most tumor T cells come from lymph nodes remained unproven.

This clonotype was seen at least ten times. Its antigen is unknown. One entry per CDR3 protein results from TCRdb running MiXCR on the multiplex PCR reads. The sample carries 30,000 to 40,000 distinct CDR3 sequences, 60% to 80% recorded once. The sample comprised breast tumor tissue. The clonotype was recovered from a female donor with breast cancer. Some clones in this sample may be carry-over from other donors' samples.

CDR3 in amino acids: CASRTGQAVGNEKLFF. Here the CDR3 DNA reads TGTGCCAGCAGGACGGGACAGGCCGTCGGTAATGAAAAACTGTTTTTT. V gene TRBV27 combines with J gene TRBJ1-4, with 8 positions matching TRBD1. CDR3 length: 16 residues. The germline CDR1 and CDR2 sequences are MNHEY and SMNVEV (reference sequence). The V gene end was trimmed by 6 bases and the J gene end by 4 bases; junction bases not matched to a gene: 10.